A selection of T cell receptor beta chains follows, all from one sample in a study of T cell repertoires in aging, cancer and after chemotherapy. One entry per CDR3 protein results from TCRdb running MiXCR on the multiplex PCR reads. The sample lists some 10,000 distinct CDR3 sequences; approximately 30% were seen once. Sequenced input: blood. The receptors stem from a human donor in good health. Both conserved end residues are part of each CDR3. D genes are given only for firm matches. Size values are once, few and many counts, or a class for expanded clones, and some rows have none.

CDR3	DNA	size	D	J	V
CASSGRQGRSTEAFF	TGTGCCAGCAGCGGCCGACAGGGAAGGAGCACTGAAGCTTTCTTT	.	TRBD1	TRBJ1-1	TRBV7-2
CASSLAGQGQETQYF	TGCGCCAGCAGCTTGGCAGGGCAGGGCCAAGAGACCCAGTACTTC	.	.	TRBJ2-5	TRBV5-1
CAWSVRGGQISGANVLTF	TGTGCCTGGAGTGTACGGGGGGGCCAAATCTCTGGGGCCAACGTCCTGACTTTC	medium-sized	TRBD2	TRBJ2-6	TRBV30
CATSRDGGGPSYYGYTF	TGTGCCACCAGCAGAGATGGCGGGGGTCCAAGTTACTATGGCTACACCTTC	.	.	TRBJ1-2	TRBV15
CASSLRGEQYF	TGTGCCAGCAGCTTGAGGGGCGAGCAGTACTTC	.	.	TRBJ2-7	TRBV5-4
CSARDHGQSDLGYTF	TGCAGTGCTAGAGATCATGGGCAGTCGGACCTCGGCTACACCTTC	few	.	TRBJ1-2	TRBV20-1
CAIQTGYNQPQHF	TGTGCCATCCAGACAGGGTACAATCAGCCCCAGCATTTT	few	TRBD1	TRBJ1-5	TRBV19
CASSLGQGHNSPLHF	TGTGCCAGCTCACTTGGACAGGGACATAATTCACCCCTCCACTTT	few	TRBD1	TRBJ1-6	TRBV18
CASIRQLNTEAFF	TGTGCCAGTATTCGGCAATTGAACACTGAAGCTTTCTTT	few	.	TRBJ1-1	TRBV12-3/TRBV12-4
CASSPRGQGRTGLFF	TGTGCCAGTAGTCCCCGGGGACAGGGGAGGACAGGACTGTTTTTT	few	TRBD1	TRBJ1-4	TRBV19
CASSGQGPIEKLFF	TGTGCCAGCAGTGGACAGGGTCCGATCGAAAAACTGTTTTTT	.	TRBD1	TRBJ1-4	TRBV6-6
CASSKQGWWEKLFF	TGTGCCAGCAGTAAACAGGGATGGTGGGAAAAACTGTTTTTT	few	.	TRBJ1-4	TRBV12-3/TRBV12-4
CASSRDRGSSYEQYF	TGTGCCAGCAGCCGAGACAGGGGATCATCCTACGAGCAGTACTTC	.	TRBD1	TRBJ2-7	TRBV5-4
CASSLNGPATQHF	TGTGCCAGCAGTTTAAACGGACCCGCGACCCAGCATTTT	.	.	TRBJ1-5	TRBV12-3/TRBV12-4
CASSLTGSYGYTF	TGTGCCAGCAGCTTAACGGGGTCCTATGGCTACACCTTC	medium-sized	.	TRBJ1-2	TRBV11-3
CASSFGTTSTDTQYF	TGTGCCAGCAGCTTTGGGACAACTAGCACAGATACGCAGTATTTT	medium-sized	.	TRBJ2-3	TRBV11-3
CASRDRVGTGELFF	TGTGCCAGTAGAGACAGGGTGGGCACCGGGGAGCTGTTTTTT	medium-sized	TRBD1	TRBJ2-2	TRBV19
CASIPGGRNSPLHF	TGTGCCAGCATCCCGGGGGGTCGGAATTCACCCCTCCACTTT	.	.	TRBJ1-6	TRBV27
CASSSLGTDFYEQYF	TGTGCCAGCAGTTCTCTAGGGACAGACTTTTACGAGCAGTACTTC	.	TRBD1	TRBJ2-7	TRBV28
CATSSKGGSNQPQHF	TGTGCCACCAGCAGTAAGGGAGGGAGCAATCAGCCCCAGCATTTT	few	.	TRBJ1-5	TRBV15
CASSDYVGDSPLHF	TGTGCCAGCAGTGACTATGTCGGGGATTCACCCCTCCACTTT	medium-sized	.	TRBJ1-6	TRBV6-5
CASSTTGGTGAKKLFF	TGTGCCAGTAGTACAACGGGGGGGACAGGAGCTAAAAAACTGTTTTTT	medium-sized	TRBD1	TRBJ1-4	TRBV19
CASRNLAGAGETQYF	TGTGCCAGCAGAAACCTAGCGGGGGCGGGGGAGACCCAGTACTTC	medium-sized	TRBD2	TRBJ2-5	TRBV12-3/TRBV12-4
CASSFDSGAYNEQFF	TGCGCCAGCAGCTTTGATAGCGGGGCGTACAATGAGCAGTTCTTC	.	TRBD2	TRBJ2-1	TRBV5-1
CASSQGLAGYNEQFF	TGTGCCAGCAGCCAGGGACTAGCGGGCTACAATGAGCAGTTCTTC	.	TRBD2	TRBJ2-1	TRBV14
CAIDPGAGNEQFF	TGTGCCATCGATCCGGGGGCGGGCAATGAGCAGTTCTTC	few	.	TRBJ2-1	TRBV10-3
CASSYYRAGSGMPQHF	TGTGCCAGCAGTTACTATCGGGCCGGATCAGGGATGCCCCAGCATTTT	.	.	TRBJ1-5	TRBV6-5
CASSYHPQDYGYTF	TGTGCCAGCAGTTACCATCCACAGGACTATGGCTACACCTTC	.	.	TRBJ1-2	TRBV6-5
CSAREIGTSGQFF	TGCAGTGCTAGAGAGATAGGGACTAGCGGTCAGTTCTTC	.	TRBD2	TRBJ2-1	TRBV20-1
CASSRDSYGYTF	TGTGCCAGCAGCCGGGACAGCTATGGCTACACCTTC	few	TRBD1	TRBJ1-2	TRBV7-2
CASSQGPGQSNYGYTF	TGTGCCAGCAGCCAAGGCCCGGGACAGAGTAACTATGGCTACACCTTC	.	TRBD1	TRBJ1-2	TRBV27
CASRPWGFGANVLTF	TGTGCCAGTAGGCCCTGGGGCTTCGGGGCCAACGTCCTGACTTTC	medium-sized	.	TRBJ2-6	TRBV19
CASSQAHQPSYEQYF	TGCGCCAGCAGCCAAGCCCATCAACCCTCCTACGAGCAGTACTTC	.	.	TRBJ2-7	TRBV4-3
CASSPPLQTPGTNEKLFF	TGTGCCAGCTCACCACCGTTACAGACACCGGGAACTAATGAAAAACTGTTTTTT	few	.	TRBJ1-4	TRBV18
CASSIDLLRRPGKTGISHNEQFF	TGTGCCAGTAGTATAGATCTCCTTCGTCGCCCAGGAAAGACCGGGATATCCCACAATGAGCAGTTCTTC	medium-sized	.	TRBJ2-1	TRBV19
CASSLSGQAREQYF	TGTGCCAGCAGCTTGTCCGGCCAGGCCCGGGAGCAGTACTTC	.	.	TRBJ2-7	TRBV5-5
CASKWSSGSPTDTQYF	TGTGCCAGCAAATGGTCTAGCGGGAGCCCCACAGATACGCAGTATTTT	few	TRBD2	TRBJ2-3	TRBV6-5
CAWSRSTTALNYGYTF	TGTGCCTGGAGTCGATCGACGACAGCACTTAACTATGGCTACACCTTC	few	.	TRBJ1-2	TRBV30
CSVGKGVNTEAFF	TGCAGCGTTGGAAAAGGGGTTAACACTGAAGCTTTCTTT	few	.	TRBJ1-1	TRBV29-1
CSVENTGGAYNEQFF	TGCAGCGTTGAGAATACAGGGGGCGCCTACAATGAGCAGTTCTTC	medium-sized	TRBD1	TRBJ2-1	TRBV29-1
CASSTETGGSGQPQHF	TGTGCCAGCAGTACCGAGACAGGGGGAAGTGGTCAGCCCCAGCATTTT	once	TRBD1	TRBJ1-5	TRBV6-5
CAWSVTGGTDTQYF	TGTGCCTGGAGTGTTACGGGGGGGACAGATACGCAGTATTTT	few	TRBD2	TRBJ2-3	TRBV30
CATSMDRFEQYF	TGTGCCACCAGCATGGACAGGTTCGAGCAGTACTTC	few	TRBD1	TRBJ2-7	TRBV15
CAWSKGSYEQYF	TGTGCCTGGAGCAAGGGCAGCTACGAGCAGTACTTC	.	.	TRBJ2-7	TRBV30
CASSRGGPPRNEQFF	TGTGCCAGTAGTCGTGGGGGCCCTCCCCGAAATGAGCAGTTCTTC	.	.	TRBJ2-1	TRBV19
CAWSRWEGKSPLHF	TGTGCCTGGAGTCGTTGGGAGGGGAAATCACCCCTCCACTTT	.	.	TRBJ1-6	TRBV30
CASSGQVPPGYTF	TGTGCCAGCAGTGGACAGGTCCCTCCGGGCTACACCTTC	medium-sized	TRBD1	TRBJ1-2	TRBV12-3/TRBV12-4
CASSNGQGLTYEQYF	TGTGCCAGCAGTAACGGGCAGGGGTTGACCTACGAGCAGTACTTC	medium-sized	.	TRBJ2-7	TRBV6-5